This TCR beta chain is from a study of human T cells and chemical hapten exposure. There are 20 residues in the CDR3. V was clipped by 2 bases and J by 0 bases; unmatched bases: 13. Germline assignment: CDR1 MNHNS and CDR2 SASEGT. One entry per CDR3 protein, called by TCRdb with MiXCR from the RACE reads. This table has fewer than 150,000 distinct CDR3 sequences, roughly an eighth appearing once. Stated time point: patch test 1, 2 weeks after DPC sensitization. Treatment: therapeutic diphenylcyclopropenone sensitization with weekly scalp DPC. The study extracted total RNA from unfractionated whole blood.

The source is a man between 18 and 35 years old with alopecia areata. Some clones in this sample may be carry-over from other donors' samples. J is TRBJ2-4 and V is TRBV6-1; TRBD1 matches 10 bases. The sample here was whole blood, taken in connection with sensitization to the hapten diphenylcyclopropenone (DPC). The DNA of the CDR3 is TGTGCCAGCAGTGAATCCGACGGGACAGGGGCCTTTCTAGCCAAAAACATTCAGTACTTC. Amino acids: CASSESDGTGAFLAKNIQYF.